Listed here are 15 T cell receptor beta chains from one sample, sequenced in a study of blood T cell repertoires in COVID-19. Clones were read by immunoSEQ multiplex PCR, and TCRdb kept only the in-frame ones, dropping some. Of 200,000 to 300,000 clones listed, nearly 90% are singletons. Sequenced sample: peripheral blood. All receptors come from a man between 18 and 29 years old with active or convalescent COVID-19.

The chain uses TRBV10-3 and TRBJ1-1; no clear D gene. Trimming removed 3 bases from V and 1 base from J, with 12 bases in between. The CDR3 covers 15 residues. CDR1 ENHRY and CDR2 SYGVKD come from the germline V gene. CDR3 sequence: CAISDTRIGNTEAFF. The CDR3 DNA reads TGTGCCATCAGTGATACCAGGATCGGGAACACTGAAGCTTTCTTT.

The V gene is TRBV7-2, the J gene TRBJ2-7; 10 bases are shared with TRBD2. The V gene's germline CDR1 is SGHTA and CDR2 FQGNSA. With 3 bases clipped from V and 2 bases from J, the junction kept 4 bases outside the gene matches. This CDR3 has 15 amino acids. CDR3 region: CASSLTLAGTYEQYF. For the CDR3, the DNA is TGTGCCAGCAGCTTGACACTAGCGGGAACCTACGAGCAGTACTTC. Looking up the rest from reference TRBV7-2 and TRBJ2-7 gives the full variable domain: GAGVSQSPSNKVTEKGKDVELRCDPISGHTALYWYRQSLGQGLEFLIYFQGNSAPDKSGLPSDRFSAERTGGSVSTLTIQRTQQEDSAVYLCASSLTLAGTYEQYFGPGTRLTVT.

J is TRBJ2-2 and V is TRBV9; possible D gene TRBD1, 6 bases. V dropped 0 bases and J dropped 6 bases, with 9 bases sitting between them. Germline CDR1 reads SGDLS; CDR2 reads YYNGEE. The CDR3 covers 14 residues. CDR3 coding DNA: TGTGCCAGCAGCGTAGTGGCAGGGGCCGGGGAGCTGTTTTTT. It yields the protein CASSVVAGAGELFF.

This clone was seen a handful of times. The chain employs TRBV24-1 and TRBJ1-5; TRBD1 is a possible D gene (5 bases). This CDR3 has 16 residues. Trimming left V 5 bases short and J 2 bases short, with 15 bases between. Germline values: CDR1 KGHDR, CDR2 SFDVKD. The CDR3 here is CATSVWGAFRNQPQHF. The DNA for the CDR3 is TGTGCCACCAGTGTTTGGGGCGCCTTCCGCAATCAGCCCCAGCATTTT.

The genes are TRBV27 and TRBJ2-7; D remains ambiguous. The V gene lost 6 bases and the J gene lost 0 bases, with 9 bases spanning the gap. The CDR3 is made up of 13 amino acids. CDR1 is MNHEY, CDR2 SMNVEV, per germline (reference sequence). The chain's CDR3 is CASSLPRSYEQYF. The CDR3 nucleotides read TGTGCCAGCAGCCTTCCGCGCTCCTACGAGCAGTACTTC.

V and J are TRBV2 and TRBJ1-1; D is unclear. Trimming removed 8 bases from V and 6 bases from J, with 10 bases in between. The germline V gene has CDR1 SNHLY and CDR2 FYNNEI. CDR3 size: 11 residues. In DNA, the CDR3 is TGTGCCAGCTTGGCGGCCCCTGAAGCTTTCTTT. The encoded protein is CASLAAPEAFF.

The gene calls are TRBV19 and TRBJ1-2, with no clear D. Germline loops: CDR1 LNHDA, CDR2 SQIVND (reference sequence). The CDR3 sequence is 12 residues long. The V gene lost 8 bases and the J gene lost 5 bases, with 12 bases spanning the gap. The CDR3 here is CASFVAGYGYTF. The CDR3 DNA reads TGTGCCAGTTTTGTCGCGGGGTATGGCTACACCTTC. Using reference TRBV19 and TRBJ1-2 for the parts outside the CDR3, the full variable domain is DGGITQSPKYLFRKEGQNVTLSCEQNLNHDAMYWYRQDPGQGLRLIYYSQIVNDFQKGDIAEGYSVSREKKESFPLTVTSAQKNPTAFYLCASFVAGYGYTFGSGTRLTVV.

As regards this clone: The same CDR3 arises from other DNA sequences in this sample as well. This rearrangement joins TRBV2 to TRBJ1-5; 8 bases map to TRBD1. The length of the CDR3 is 14 residues. CDR1 is SNHLY and CDR2 is FYNNEI in the germline V gene. Unmatched junction bases numbered 4, after V lost 6 bases and J lost 3 bases. The CDR3 sequence: CASRDRVVNQPQHF. DNA for the CDR3: TGTGCCAGCAGGGACAGGGTAGTCAATCAGCCCCAGCATTTT. Full variable domain (remainder filled in from reference TRBV2 and TRBJ1-5): EPEVTQTPSHQVTQMGQEVILRCVPISNHLYFYWYRQILGQKVEFLVSFYNNEISEKSEIFDDQFSVERPDGSNFTLKIRSTKLEDSAMYFCASRDRVVNQPQHFGDGTRLSIL.

This clone came up a few times. This sequence joins TRBV30 and TRBJ1-4, with 8 positions matching TRBD1. Germline lookup yields CDR1 GTSNPN and CDR2 SVGIG (reference sequence). The CDR3 is 12 amino acids. Germline trimming cut 8 bases from V and 8 bases from J; bases unmatched to any gene: 7. The CDR3 loop is CAGNRGMEKLFF. CDR3 bases: TGTGCCGGAAACAGGGGGATGGAAAAACTGTTTTTT.

The chain carries TRBV6-5 and TRBJ1-2, with 8 bases that match TRBD1. CDR3 length equals 15 residues. Trimming took 6 bases from V and 4 from J; bases not matched to a gene: 10. Germline CDR1 MNHEY, CDR2 SVGAGI. CDR3 in DNA: TGTGCCAGCAGCCTTATAGGACAGGGAACCTATGGCTACACCTTC. Protein sequence: CASSLIGQGTYGYTF.

The rearrangement uses TRBV5-1 and TRBJ2-5; 10 nucleotides line up with TRBD2. With V trimmed by 9 bases and J by 0 bases, 17 bases remained unmatched. This CDR3 region has 18 residues. Germline V gene sequence: CDR1 SGHRS, CDR2 YFSETQ. The DNA for the CDR3 is TGCGCCACCCCTGATCTAGGAGCGGGGGGGATGGACCAAGAGACCCAGTACTTC. It specifies CATPDLGAGGMDQETQYF.

The chain uses TRBV7-9 and TRBJ1-5, with TRBD1 matching 7 bases. From germline, CDR1 is SEHNR and CDR2 FQNEAQ (reference sequence). V shed 2 bases and J 5 bases; nucleotides not matched to a gene: 6. This CDR3 contains 15 residues. In nucleotides, the CDR3 is TGTGCCAGCAGCTTATCTCAGGGGGAAGATCAGCCCCAGCATTTT. Encoded protein: CASSLSQGEDQPQHF.

The CDR3 is CASRVGSRASGGYTF. For the CDR3, the DNA is TGTGCCAGCAGGGTAGGAAGCAGGGCTAGTGGAGGCTACACCTTC. V gene TRBV2 combines with J gene TRBJ1-2, with a weak D call TRBD1 (5 bases). The germline V gene has CDR1 SNHLY and CDR2 FYNNEI. Trimming shortened V by 6 bases and J by 8 bases, and 22 bases separated the two germline ends. The CDR3 consists of 15 residues.

The gene calls are TRBV12-3 or TRBV12-4 and TRBJ2-7; no firm D call. Trimming removed 5 bases at V and 4 bases at J, with 6 bases between. CDR3 length: 11 residues. The CDR3 nucleotides read TGTGCCAGCAGTCAACTTTACGAGCAGTACTTC. Amino acids: CASSQLYEQYF.

This chain uses TRBV28 with TRBJ2-2; TRBD2 is a possible D gene (6 bases). Germline V gene sequence: CDR1 MDHEN, CDR2 SYDVKM. CDR3 length equals 13 residues. This CDR3 is CGTGTQNTGELFF. Here the CDR3 DNA reads TGTGGAACCGGGACTCAGAACACCGGGGAGCTGTTTTTT.